This TCR beta chain was captured by sequencing in a study of beta chain features in type 1 diabetes (dated by TCRdb to between 2017 and 2018). The study in broad terms: Patients and healthy donors did not differ in mean age, gender distribution, total cell number or subset yield. In the study, recently diagnosed type 1 diabetes patients and matched healthy donors were compared on the TCRB repertoires of their sorted circulating CD4+ T cell subsets. Naive and central memory subsets were obtained from all 28 donors, but regulatory and stem cell-like memory subsets were isolated from only 8 patients and roughly eight healthy donors. Across all samples, roughly 110,000,000 sorted cells were examined, and cell number per subset correlated strongly with RNA yield. What the work shows at the level of the full study, not this receptor alone: Because the HLA sub-analyses included only small numbers of individuals, any influence of HLA type on TCRB rearrangement was left unresolved. In all four CD4+ subsets, TCRB CDR3 length was moderately but significantly shorter in type 1 diabetes patients. PCR might favor shorter templates, but patient and control samples were amplified and corrected together, so any skew would affect both groups equally. Naive, central memory and regulatory TCRB repertoires appeared more similar among patients than among healthy donors. Because cDNA was sequenced instead of genomic DNA, activated cells with high expression could be over-represented, although the groups did not differ in activation or CD3 levels. Fewer insertions and more nucleotide deletions at VDJ recombination sites were observed in patients with type 1 diabetes, implying thymic rearrangement abnormalities.

The High Capacity cDNA Reverse Transcription Kit was used to reverse transcribe all of the isolated RNA, meaning that expressed TCRB transcripts were what got sequenced. Deep immunoSEQ sequencing was performed on naive, central memory and regulatory T cell samples, with an average of roughly 3.5 million total reads per sample. Sorted cells were lysed in RLT buffer, and RNA was extracted using DNase-treated RNeasy Micro or Mini kits according to cell number. To prevent cross-contamination, every cell subset was processed on its own, while patient and healthy donor samples were processed together. The immunoSEQ multiplex PCR was used to amplify TCRB sequences from cDNA, yielding 87-bp fragments that span the CDR3 region. Sequencing of the amplicons was performed on the Illumina HiSeq platform. As for how the authors treated the data: PCR bias was corrected computationally using synthetic template baselines, and reads within Hamming distance 2 were collapsed, with unmergeable singletons discarded. Reads were aligned to IMGT to assign V, D and J genes, CDR3 length, and insertions or deletions at six rearrangement sites. Within each subset, clonotype counts were normalized to the number of sorted cells before true diversity and Gini coefficients were calculated with the tcR R package. The overlap coefficient, calculated on TCRB nucleotide sequences, was used to quantify repertoire sharing. Out-of-frame TCRB sequences from naive cells were analyzed as a proxy for the pre-selection repertoire. Here the immuneACCESS table is served through TCRdb, limited to in-frame sequences with V and J called. Missing clones are a known gap in these copies; in checked studies unresolved V genes cover under half, and the rest lacks a known reason. The V and J calls and clone size were taken over from that table, and D and trimming were inferred from the DNA. This sample comprises hundreds of thousands of clones, 15% of them detected only once. Of the sample, less than 0.02% falls within the top ten clones.

Trimming costs V 6 bases and J 0 bases, and their ends lie 9 bases apart. The CDR3 numbers 14 residues from cysteine through phenylalanine. The CDR3 DNA has 42 bases and is translated from base 1. In the germline V gene, CDR1 corresponds to SGHRS and CDR2 to YFSETQ. From each donor, a single peripheral blood sample of around 120 mL on average was drawn into heparinised tubes. Naive, central memory, regulatory and stem cell-like memory CD4+ T cells were sorted on a BD FACSAria II using a panel including CD45RO, CCR7, CD25, CD127, CD95 and CD27. Purity was above 98% for every sorted population. PBMCs were isolated right away by Lymphoprep density gradient centrifugation and were stained directly, without culture. So that batch effects would be minimized, each experiment stained and sorted samples in pairs, pairing one healthy donor with one patient. Note on this clone: The antigen it binds to is not known. Base quality data are lacking; no much larger clone is found one base away.

This sequence originates from a man aged 18 to 30 with type 1 diabetes. The sequenced material came from naive CD4+ T cells from blood. The cell subset or site label, read with the paper, signifies: true naive CD4+ T cells. The chain employs TRBV5-1 and TRBJ2-2; confidence is insufficient to name the D gene. The DNA is TGCGCCAGCACCCCGTTCGCGAACACCGGGGAGCTGTTTTTT. This translates into CASTPFANTGELFF.